The source of this TCR beta chain is a study of T-cell reconstitution after alpha-beta-depleted transplantation in children. Library preparation (for TCRbeta) was performed with unique molecular identifiers. A single record per CDR3 protein comes from TCRdb applying MiXCR to the PCR reads. The table records some 600,000 distinct CDR3 sequences, 16% of them present only once. CDR3 length equals 15 residues. Looked up from germline, CDR1 is WNHNN and CDR2 is SYGVQD (reference sequence). The trim removed 3 bases at V and 7 bases at J, leaving 1 base unmatched. Specimen: PBMCs from the stem cell graft donor, collected from the stem cell graft. The J gene is TRBJ2-1, the V gene TRBV10-1; 15 bases agree with TRBD2. The receptor's source is a human donor who donated a stem cell graft to a child with acute myeloid leukemia. The CDR3 sequence is CASSDGLAGGNEQFF. In DNA, the CDR3 is TGCGCCAGCAGTGATGGACTAGCGGGGGGGAATGAGCAGTTCTTC.